The 26 T cell receptor beta chains presented below share a single source sample, sequenced in a study of blood T cell repertoires in COVID-19. Produced via immunoSEQ multiplex PCR; TCRdb's table is partial and in-frame only. This sample has 250,000 to 300,000 clones, with about 88% found just once. The source material was peripheral blood. Receptors originate from a woman aged 35 to 49 who had recovered from COVID-19.

V and J are TRBV7-9 and TRBJ2-3; D ambiguous. This CDR3 is 11 amino acids long. V lost 5 bases and J 2 bases, leaving 2 bases between the germline ends. Per germline, CDR1 SEHNR and CDR2 FQNEAQ (reference sequence). DNA for the CDR3: TGTGCCAGCAGCCACACAGATACGCAGTATTTT. Its protein product is CASSHTDTQYF.

The chain carries TRBV6-5 and TRBJ2-4, with D possibly TRBD2 on 6 matching bases. V lost 5 bases and J 9 bases, leaving 8 bases between the germline ends. Germline-derived CDR1 and CDR2 are MNHEY and SVGAGI. The CDR3 is made up of 11 amino acids. The chain's CDR3 is CASSLEGIQYF. The CDR3 DNA reads as TGTGCCAGCAGTCTGGAGGGCATTCAGTACTTC.

This rearrangement joins TRBV5-8 to TRBJ1-1, with 7 positions matching TRBD1. The CDR3 extends over 13 amino acids. Looked up from germline, CDR1 is SGHTS and CDR2 is YDEGEE. J was trimmed by 7 bases and V by 2 bases; bases with no gene match: 5. CDR3 sequence reads: CASSFPGTDEAFF. Written as DNA, the CDR3 is TGTGCCAGCAGCTTCCCCGGGACAGATGAAGCTTTCTTT.

On this clone: A read error is likely, as this CDR3 ends without the conserved phenylalanine or tryptophan. The DNA is omitted, as the CDR3 cannot be located on it reliably, and the CDR3 follows TCRdb's listing. CDR3 in amino acids: CASSEGSGRSYALG. The chain carries TRBV6-1 and TRBJ2-2; the table's D call, TRBD2, has no DNA check behind it. The CDR3 region is 14 residues in length, termini included. Germline loops: CDR1 MNHNS, CDR2 SASEGT.

The gene calls are TRBV9 and TRBJ1-3; 10 bases map to TRBD1. Trimming removed 3 bases from V and 4 bases from J; junction bases left unmatched: 1. The CDR3 sequence is 14 residues long. Germline V gives CDR1 SGDLS, CDR2 YYNGEE. CDR3 DNA: TGTGCCAGCAGCGCGGACAGGGGGGGAAACACCATATATTTT. Encoded protein: CASSADRGGNTIYF.

The J gene is TRBJ2-7, the V gene TRBV14; D uncertain. V lost 1 base, J lost 1 base, and 11 bases lay in between. The CDR3 contains 15 residues. Germline assignment: CDR1 SGHDN and CDR2 FVKESK. CDR3 in amino acids: CASSQAPHGSYEQYF. In nucleotides, the CDR3 is TGTGCCAGCAGCCAAGCCCCCCACGGTTCCTACGAGCAGTACTTC.

In nucleotides, the CDR3 is TGTGCCAGCAGCCCCTTGACAGGGGCGCCCACAGATACGCAGTATTTT. Its translation: CASSPLTGAPTDTQYF. V is TRBV5-5 and J is TRBJ2-3; TRBD1 matches at 8 bases. V was pared by 4 bases and J by 2 bases, with 9 bases of the junction left unmatched. CDR1 is SGHKS and CDR2 is YYEKEE in the germline V gene (reference sequence). This CDR3 spans 16 amino acids.

The rearrangement links TRBV2 to TRBJ1-1; 8 positions match TRBD1. Germline lookup yields CDR1 SNHLY and CDR2 FYNNEI. V trimming: 10 bases; J trimming: 3 bases; junction bases outside the gene matches: 10. The CDR3 is made up of 14 amino acids. The CDR3 loop is CATPPQGADTEAFF. In DNA, the CDR3 is TGTGCCACCCCCCCTCAGGGGGCGGACACTGAAGCTTTCTTT.

CDR3 coding DNA: TGTGCCAGCAGCGAGCCGACAGGGGGCGGCTATGGCTACACCTTC. Translated, it gives CASSEPTGGGYGYTF. This chain uses TRBV5-4 with TRBJ1-2; 10 bases align to TRBD1. The CDR3 extends over 15 amino acids. Germline values: CDR1 SGHNT, CDR2 YYREEE (reference sequence). Trimming at V came to 4 bases and at J to 4 bases, leaving 7 bases not matched to a gene.

This chain links TRBV6-2 or TRBV6-3 with TRBJ2-1, with 9 bases matching TRBD2. V was pared by 6 bases and J by 15 bases, with 6 bases of the junction left unmatched. Germline V CDR1 and CDR2: MNHEY, SVGEGT. The CDR3 has 11 residues. CDR3 sequence: CASSPGTSRFF. The CDR3 DNA is TGTGCCAGCAGCCCCGGGACTAGCAGGTTCTTC.

This chain uses TRBV5-1 with TRBJ2-1, with 8 bases fitting TRBD1. After removal of 0 bases from V and 2 bases from J, the junction contained 4 bases not matched to a gene. Germline CDR1 reads SGHRS; CDR2 reads YFSETQ. The CDR3 is made up of 16 amino acids. The CDR3 region is CASSLGWDRTYNEQFF. The CDR3 bases are TGCGCCAGCAGCTTGGGTTGGGACAGGACCTACAATGAGCAGTTCTTC.

This clone was seen more than once but under ten times. The CDR3 protein is CASSFPPNSEAFF. The CDR3 region has the DNA TGCGCCAGCAGCTTCCCCCCCAATAGCGAAGCTTTCTTT. J is TRBJ1-1 and V is TRBV5-1; D is undetermined. V lost 2 bases and J lost 8, with 13 bases in between. The CDR3 totals 13 residues. Germline CDR1 is SGHRS and CDR2 is YFSETQ.

V usage is TRBV5-4 and J usage is TRBJ2-4, with D tentatively TRBD1 (6 bases). The germline gives CDR1 SGHNT, CDR2 YYREEE (reference sequence). V was clipped by 0 bases and J by 4 bases, with 11 bases between them. The CDR3 loop spans 15 amino acids. CDR3 bases: TGTGCCAGCAGCTTGGGTGGACAGCAAAAAAACATTCAGTACTTC. Translation: CASSLGGQQKNIQYF.

V gene TRBV7-9 combines with J gene TRBJ2-6; TRBD1 aligns across 10 bases. Germline V lookup: CDR1 SEHNR, CDR2 FQNEAQ (reference sequence). The CDR3 has 19 amino acids. Trimming cost V 5 bases and J 0 bases; bases outside gene matches: 10. Written as DNA, the CDR3 is TGTGCCAGCAGCCCGCCGACGGGACAGGGGCCCTCTGGGGCCAACGTCCTGACTTTC. Protein: CASSPPTGQGPSGANVLTF.

This rearrangement joins TRBV30 to TRBJ1-5, with a weak D call TRBD1 (6 bases). Deletions cut 0 bases from V and 7 bases from J, with 16 bases between. The CDR3 loop spans 15 amino acids. Germline values: CDR1 GTSNPN, CDR2 SVGIG (reference sequence). For the CDR3, the DNA is TGTGCCTGGAGTGTAGGGGGGGCAGGGTGGCAGCCCCAGCATTTT. It codes for CAWSVGGAGWQPQHF.

The chain employs TRBV5-1 and TRBJ1-1; D is unclear. Germline V gene data show CDR1 as SGHRS and CDR2 as YFSETQ. V lost 3 bases, J lost 4 bases, and 10 bases lay in between. The CDR3 has 13 amino acids. The CDR3 reads CASSSQVGTEAFF. The CDR3 DNA sequence: TGCGCCAGCAGCTCCCAGGTGGGCACTGAAGCTTTCTTT.

V usage is TRBV25-1 and J usage is TRBJ2-3, with D tentatively TRBD2 (6 bases). CDR1 and CDR2 (germline): MGHDK, SYGVNS. Trimming left V 8 bases short and J 5 bases short, with 11 bases between. CDR3 length equals 12 residues. CDR3 DNA sequence: TGTGCCAGCCGGAGGGGTCTAGATACGCAGTATTTT. It codes for CASRRGLDTQYF.

The sample holds a few counts of this clone. This sample also contains other DNA sequences that code for the same CDR3. The chain has TRBV6-5 and TRBJ2-7; 9 nucleotides align to TRBD1. V lost 6 bases to trimming and J lost 4 bases; unmatched junction nucleotides: 7. The length of the CDR3 is 14 residues. Germline V lookup: CDR1 MNHEY, CDR2 SVGAGI. CDR3 amino acids: CASSPGTGIYEQYF. CDR3 DNA sequence: TGTGCCAGCAGCCCCGGGACAGGGATATACGAGCAGTACTTC.

The chain recombines TRBV4-1 with TRBJ1-2; D gene unclear. Trimming stripped 0 bases from V and 9 bases from J, with 23 bases between. This CDR3 has 17 residues. Germline CDR1 MGHRA, CDR2 YSYEKL. CDR3 sequence (DNA): TGCGCCAGCAGCCAAGATCCGCTTTTCGGTGGCGAGGTGCGCTACACCTTC. Translating it yields CASSQDPLFGGEVRYTF.

The genes are TRBV19 and TRBJ1-2, with a possible D match to TRBD1 (5 bases). The CDR3 consists of 14 residues. Germline V gene lookup returns CDR1 LNHDA and CDR2 SQIVND (reference sequence). V shed 4 bases and J shed 1 base, with 10 bases lying between them. CDR3 protein: CASSTIQGNYGYTF. The CDR3 nucleotides read TGTGCCAGTAGTACCATTCAGGGTAACTATGGCTACACCTTC.

This clone was recorded once. This rearrangement joins TRBV3-1 (or the pseudogene TRBV3-2) to TRBJ2-2, with a possible D match to TRBD2 (5 bases). The CDR3 consists of 15 residues. Germline V gene lookup returns CDR1 LGHDT and CDR2 YNNKEL (reference sequence). The V and J ends lost 5 bases and 3 bases respectively, with 13 bases between them. CDR3 nucleotide sequence: TGTGCCAGCAGCAGCCGGGGTCTCGACACCGGGGAGCTGTTTTTT. Translated: CASSSRGLDTGELFF.

This sequence joins TRBV19 and TRBJ2-3; a possible D gene is TRBD1 (6 bases). Trimming cost V 6 bases and J 2 bases, with 9 bases left between them. The CDR3 has 13 residues. The V gene's germline CDR1 is LNHDA and CDR2 SQIVND (reference sequence). The CDR3 coding sequence is TGTGCCAGTAGGGACAGATACACAGATACGCAGTATTTT. This encodes CASRDRYTDTQYF.

The chain has TRBV19 and TRBJ2-1; 8 nucleotides match TRBD2. Germline CDR1 LNHDA, CDR2 SQIVND (reference sequence). Germline trimming cut 3 bases from V and 2 bases from J; bases unmatched to any gene: 3. CDR3 size: 15 residues. This CDR3 is CASSISGDPYNEQFF. The CDR3 nucleotides are TGTGCCAGTAGTATTAGCGGGGACCCCTACAATGAGCAGTTCTTC.

The V gene is TRBV18, the J gene TRBJ2-7; TRBD2 matches 7 bases. Germline V gene lookup returns CDR1 KGHSH and CDR2 LQKENI. J gave up 6 bases and V 0 bases, and 5 bases lay outside the gene matches. This CDR3 region has 14 residues. The CDR3 region is CASSPPVGGGEQYF. DNA for the CDR3: TGTGCCAGCTCACCACCTGTTGGGGGGGGCGAGCAGTACTTC.

The V gene is TRBV4-1, the J gene TRBJ1-4, with D perhaps TRBD1 (5 bases). Between the trimmed V and J ends, which lost 1 base and 7 bases, there was a span of 25 bases. CDR3 length: 19 amino acids. The V gene's germline CDR1 is MGHRA and CDR2 YSYEKL. The CDR3 nucleotides read TGCGCCAGCAGCCAAGTCGGGTTGACGGGACGGGAGAGGTCTGAAAAACTGTTTTTT. Its protein product is CASSQVGLTGRERSEKLFF.

The CDR3 DNA sequence: TGTGCCAGCAGTTACGTTCTAGCGGGAGGGCTGGCCAAAAACATTCAGTACTTC. Protein: CASSYVLAGGLAKNIQYF. The chain recombines TRBV6-2 or TRBV6-3 with TRBJ2-4, with 12 positions matching TRBD2. CDR1 is MNHEY and CDR2 is SVGEGT in the germline V gene. With V trimmed by 2 bases and J by 1 base, 6 bases remained unmatched. This CDR3 spans 18 amino acids.